This T cell receptor beta chain stems from a study of blood T cell repertoires in COVID-19. Study summary: COVID-19 samples collected from the United States, Italy and Spain covered acute and convalescent phases. PBMCs, B-cell-depleted T cells, or T cells provided the cDNA or gDNA that made up the material.

Ages ranged from about 18 to 100 years, with residence in around 24 US areas. Assay: immunoSEQ multiplex PCR; the TCRdb copy retains only in-frame clones and omits some. The repertoire holds roughly 250,000 clones, with about 90% as singletons. This clonotype originated in a human donor in a cohort exposed to, infected with or recovered from COVID-19 (not recorded which). The donor label of this sample is uncertain. Sequencing was performed on PBMCs or T cells enriched from blood (not recorded which).

The CDR3 DNA sequence: TGCAGCGCCGCAGGGGGCGCGGGGAACACTGAAGCTTTCTTT. Translated: CSAAGGAGNTEAFF. The V call is TRBV29-1, the J call TRBJ1-1, with TRBD1 matching 8 bases. The length of the CDR3 is 14 residues. V shed 7 bases, J shed 1 base, and the junction held 8 bases outside the gene matches. The germline CDR1 and CDR2 sequences are SQVTM and ANQGSEA.